The 5 T cell receptor beta chains below all came from one sample that was sequenced in a study of monozygotic twins with inflammatory bowel disease. TCRdb reprocessed the 5' RACE reads and reports one entry per CDR3 protein, with no DNA. The sample table sets out 300,000 to 400,000 distinct CDR3 sequences. Material: blood. These receptors all come from a human donor with ulcerative colitis or Crohn's disease, or a healthy co-twin of an affected twin (not recorded which).

The V and J genes are TRBV21-1 and TRBJ2-7; TCRdb indicates TRBD1, and absent DNA this call remains unverified. TRBV21-1 is labeled a pseudogene. This CDR3 contains 12 residues. This CDR3 is CASPPGIYEQYF.

The chain carries TRBV15 and TRBJ1-6. The CDR3 loop spans 13 amino acids. CDR1 LNHNV and CDR2 YYDKDF come from the germline V gene (reference sequence). The CDR3 sequence is CATSRDGNSPLHF.

The rearrangement joins TRBV28 to TRBJ2-1; TCRdb's D gene call, TRBD1, goes unchecked for lack of DNA. Per the germline V gene, CDR1 is MDHEN and CDR2 is SYDVKM. The CDR3 sequence is 17 residues long. The CDR3 is CASSFSTGGISYNEQFF.

This chain joins TRBV28 and TRBJ2-2. The CDR3 runs to 11 residues. Germline values: CDR1 MDHEN, CDR2 SYDVKM. The chain's CDR3 is CASSLFGELFF.

The rearrangement joins TRBV4-3 to TRBJ2-3; the D call from TCRdb, TRBD1, cannot be confirmed without DNA. The CDR3 loop spans 15 amino acids. In germline, CDR1 is LGHNA, CDR2 YSLEER. CDR3 residues: CASSPWGVTEDTQYF.